The sequence of this TCR beta chain was determined in a study of T-cell memory formation after mild COVID-19. Study-wide results and limits: Of the contracting clones, CD4+ ones lay mainly in CM and EM, and CD8+ ones in EMRA. Day 15 to 85 contractors were CD4/CD8 balanced; later expanders leaned CD4+.

V was cut by 7 bases and J by 4 bases, with 14 bases left in between. The CDR3 is 14 residues long. From germline, CDR1 is SGHRS and CDR2 YFSETQ. This clonotype was detected only a few times. The target antigen is unknown. From the 5' RACE reads, TCRdb called clonotypes with MiXCR, one entry per CDR3 protein. This sample yields under 400,000 distinct CDR3 sequences, of which over 20% are seen a single time; approximately 12% belongs to the top ten. Sequencing was performed on PBMCs or a T cell subset sorted from them (not recorded which). The gene calls are TRBV5-1 and TRBJ2-2; D possibly corresponds to TRBD2 (5 bases). This TCR came from an adult woman who had mild COVID-19 (a few samples of this study predate the infection). Cell type and time point are not known. CDR3 sequence reads: CASSWEPTTGELFF. The CDR3 coding sequence is TGCGCCAGCTCGTGGGAGCCCACCACCGGGGAGCTGTTTTTT.